One and the same sample provided the 17 T cell receptor beta chains below, sequenced in a study of T cell repertoires in cytomegalovirus infection. TCRdb re-analysed the reads in MiXCR, keeping a single row per CDR3 protein. The data hold about 900,000 distinct CDR3 sequences, with approximately 31% observed a single time. The antigens of these receptors remain unknown. Sample: cultured CD8+ T cells from PBMCs, taken from culture after CMV antigen stimulation. The receptor set was obtained from a human donor in good health (CMV status not recorded). Some clones in this sample may be carry-over from other donors' samples.

In DNA form, the CDR3 reads TGTGCCAGCAGCTTATCACTAGCGGGGGCGAACACCGGGGAGCTGTTTTTT. This encodes CASSLSLAGANTGELFF. The chain joins TRBV7-3 to TRBJ2-2, with 11 bases that match TRBD2. CDR3 size: 17 residues. V trimming: 2 bases; J trimming: 0 bases; junction bases outside the gene matches: 2. Germline assignment: CDR1 SGHTA and CDR2 FQGTGA.

Concerning this clonotype: Since no conserved phenylalanine or tryptophan closes the CDR3, a read error is the likely cause. V is TRBV7-6 and J is TRBJ2-1, with D possibly TRBD2 on 7 matching bases. Germline V gene data show CDR1 as SGHVS and CDR2 as FNYEAQ. This CDR3 contains 14 residues. The CDR3 here is CASSLGGALDEQFV. DNA for the CDR3: TGTGCTAGCAGCTTAGGGGGGGCCTTGGATGAGCAGTTCGTC.

This chain joins TRBV4-1 and TRBJ1-4; D gene ambiguous. The CDR3 spans 15 residues. The germline CDR1 and CDR2 sequences are MGHRA and YSYEKL. V was trimmed by 1 base and J by 3 bases, leaving 9 bases between them. CDR3 coding DNA: TGCGCCAGCAGCCAAGGCAGAGGGTCTAATGAAAAACTGTTTTTT. Its protein is CASSQGRGSNEKLFF.

This clonotype occurred a few times. The rearrangement joins TRBV4-1 to TRBJ1-1, with D possibly TRBD1 on 6 matching bases. The CDR3 length is 13 residues. Between the trimmed V and J ends, which lost 3 bases and 6 bases, there was a span of 11 bases. CDR1 MGHRA and CDR2 YSYEKL come from the germline V gene. CDR3 DNA: TGCGCCAGCAGCCAGGGGGCATGGGCTGAAGCTTTCTTT. This translates into CASSQGAWAEAFF.

On this clonotype itself: A much larger clonotype is one base distant, so this may be a read error. The V call is TRBV7-9, the J call TRBJ2-1; 13 bases match TRBD2. Germline CDR1 and CDR2: SEHNR and FQNEAQ (reference sequence). The CDR3 is 15 amino acids. CDR3 in amino acids: CANSPGTSGVVEQFF. CDR3 in DNA: TGTGCCAACAGCCCAGGGACTAGCGGGGTCGTTGAGCAGTTCTTC. The variable domain in full, completed from reference TRBV7-9 and TRBJ2-1, reads DTGVSQNPRHKITKRGQNVTFRCDPISEHNRLYWYRQTLGQGPEFLTYFQNEAQLEKSRLLSDRFSAERPKGSFSTLEIQRTEQGDSAMYLCANSPGTSGVVEQFFGPGTRLTVL.

This rearrangement joins TRBV6-2 or TRBV6-3 to TRBJ1-1, with 7 nucleotides matching TRBD1. The CDR3 length is 15 residues. J gave up 7 bases and V 5 bases, and 13 bases lay outside the gene matches. CDR1 is MNHEY and CDR2 is SVGEGT in the germline V gene. The DNA for the CDR3 is TGTGCCAGCAGTCAATCCGGGACAGAGCCTCTTGAAGCTTTCTTT. This translates into CASSQSGTEPLEAFF.

This chain connects TRBV3-1 to TRBJ2-1; TRBD2 matches 10 bases. Unmatched junction bases numbered 21, after V lost 3 bases and J lost 7 bases. The germline CDR1 and CDR2 sequences are LGHDT and YNNKEL (reference sequence). The CDR3 length is 20 residues. CDR3 protein: CASSHGWDSPVPSGGNEQFF. The CDR3 coding sequence is TGTGCCAGCAGCCATGGTTGGGACTCTCCAGTTCCTAGCGGGGGAAATGAGCAGTTCTTC.

The chain uses TRBV5-6 and TRBJ2-7; the D gene is possibly TRBD1 (6 bases). This CDR3 has 14 residues. The V gene lost 4 bases and the J gene lost 4 bases, with 15 bases spanning the gap. The germline V gene encodes CDR1 SGHDT and CDR2 YYEEEE. CDR3 sequence (DNA): TGTGCCAGCAGCCCGTCCAGGGGCAGATACGAGCAGTACGTC. It translates to CASSPSRGRYEQYV.

This clonotype was picked up a small number of times. This chain connects TRBV5-6 to TRBJ2-7; D gene ambiguous. CDR1 and CDR2 (germline): SGHDT, YYEEEE. V shed 4 bases and J shed 7 bases, with 9 bases lying between them. This CDR3 has 11 residues. The CDR3 region has the DNA TGTGCCAGCAGCCATGGCTGGGAGCAGTACTTC. Its translation is CASSHGWEQYF.

This clonotype was seen repeatedly, ten times or more. The chain has TRBV12-3 or TRBV12-4 and TRBJ2-1; no reliable D call. This CDR3 spans 13 amino acids. The germline V and J ends were trimmed by 6 bases and 0 bases, with 6 bases remaining between them. CDR3: CASSGSSYNEQFF. The CDR3 DNA sequence: TGTGCCAGCAGCGGAAGCTCCTACAATGAGCAGTTCTTC.

The J gene is TRBJ2-7, the V gene TRBV6-1; maybe TRBD2 (5 bases). CDR1 and CDR2 from the germline V gene are MNHNS and SASEGT. The CDR3 runs to 17 residues. Deletions cut 2 bases from V and 6 bases from J, with 23 bases between. CDR3 in DNA: TGTGCCAGCAGTGAACCCGCTGCTAGTCCGGGGATTGGCGAGCAGTACGTC. It yields the protein CASSEPAASPGIGEQYV.

V usage is TRBV6-4 and J usage is TRBJ1-1, with D perhaps matching TRBD1 (6 bases). V gave up 3 bases and J gave up 3 bases, with 11 bases separating them. From germline, CDR1 is MRHNA and CDR2 SNTAGT. The CDR3 is 14 amino acids. The CDR3 region has the DNA TGTGCCAGCAGTGAGGGGGGGCGCGACACTGAAGCTTTCTTT. Translated: CASSEGGRDTEAFF.

This sequence joins TRBV12-3 or TRBV12-4 and TRBJ1-2; 8 bases fit TRBD1. V lost 4 bases, J lost 4 bases, and 8 bases stayed unmatched. This CDR3 region has 15 residues. Written as DNA, the CDR3 is TGTGCCAGCAGTTCCAACTCAGGGGGCAGCTATGGCTACACCTTC. It specifies CASSSNSGGSYGYTF.

Only a few counts were recorded for this clonotype. The rearrangement joins TRBV7-6 to TRBJ1-2, with 10 bases fitting TRBD1. Germline CDR1 reads SGHVS; CDR2 reads FNYEAQ. CDR3 length equals 16 residues. J lost 6 bases, V lost 4 bases, and 11 bases had no gene match. The CDR3 sequence is CASSYGRGQGLDGYTF. The CDR3 DNA is TGTGCCAGCAGCTATGGGCGGGGACAGGGGCTGGATGGCTACACCTTC.

Only a few counts were recorded for this clonotype. The rearrangement uses TRBV12-3 or TRBV12-4 and TRBJ2-7; 13 bases match TRBD2. V shed 6 bases, J shed 3 bases, and the junction held 2 bases outside the gene matches. The CDR3 runs 14 residues. CDR3 coding DNA: TGTGCCAGCAGGGGACTAGCGGGGAACTACGAGCAGTACTTC. Translation gives CASRGLAGNYEQYF.

This clonotype has ten or more counts. V usage is TRBV7-6 and J usage is TRBJ2-1, with 11 positions matching TRBD1. The CDR3 runs 18 residues. The germline gives CDR1 SGHVS, CDR2 FNYEAQ. Trimming took 5 bases from V and 1 from J; bases not matched to a gene: 10. CDR3: CASSHGQGAPSSYNEQFF. CDR3 in DNA: TGTGCCAGCAGCCATGGACAGGGGGCCCCAAGTTCCTACAATGAGCAGTTCTTC. Full variable domain (outside the CDR3, taken from reference TRBV7-6 and TRBJ2-1): GAGVSQSPRYKVTKRGQDVALRCDPISGHVSLYWYRQALGQGPEFLTYFNYEAQQDKSGLPNDRFSAERPEGSISTLTIQRTEQRDSAMYRCASSHGQGAPSSYNEQFFGPGTRLTVL.

This rearrangement joins TRBV4-2 to TRBJ1-1, with a possible D match to TRBD1 (5 bases). The CDR3 runs 16 residues. Trimming shortened V by 1 base and J by 4 bases, and 16 bases separated the two germline ends. From germline, CDR1 is LGHNA and CDR2 YNFKEQ. CDR3: CASSQGVGREGTEAFF. In DNA, the CDR3 is TGTGCCAGCAGCCAAGGGGTGGGCAGGGAGGGCACTGAAGCTTTCTTT.